One and the same sample provided the 5 T cell receptor beta chains below, sequenced in a study of molecular identifiers for immune sequencing clone quantification. A single record per CDR3 protein comes from TCRdb applying MiXCR to the PCR reads. Of roughly 630,000 distinct CDR3 sequences listed, 25% were seen once; the top ten hold about 0.73%. The sequenced sample consisted of naive CD8+ T cells from blood, with Jurkat cell RNA spiked in. This sample's subset: FACS-sorted CD8+CD4-CCR7+CD45RA+ naive T cells. The receptors shown here come from a human donor in good health. Some libraries in this study had Jurkat cell RNA spiked in.

This clonotype was observed many times. The rearrangement links TRBV29-1 to TRBJ2-3; 9 nucleotides align to TRBD2. Trimming took 5 bases from V and 0 from J; bases not matched to a gene: 6. The CDR3 spans 15 residues. Germline V lookup: CDR1 SQVTM, CDR2 ANQGSEA. The chain's CDR3 is CSVSKRGASTDTQYF. The CDR3 DNA reads TGCAGCGTTTCTAAGCGGGGGGCTAGCACAGATACGCAGTATTTT.

As for this clonotype: Mismatch with germline at one junction end may stem from a read error. The V gene is TRBV20-1, the J gene TRBJ2-2, with no clear D. Per germline, CDR1 DFQATT and CDR2 SNEGSKA (reference sequence). The CDR3 is made up of 13 amino acids. The CDR3 bases are TGCAGTGCTAGGGTTGCGAACGCCGGGGAGCTGTTTTTT. This encodes CSARVANAGELFF.

The chain uses TRBV30 and TRBJ2-1; D gene ambiguous. Germline V gene sequence: CDR1 GTSNPN, CDR2 SVGIG (reference sequence). Deletions cut 5 bases from V and 0 bases from J, with 8 bases between. The CDR3 consists of 13 residues. CDR3 nucleotide sequence: TGTGCCTGGGAAGAGAGCTCCTACAATGAGCAGTTCTTC. Amino acids: CAWEESSYNEQFF.

For this clonotype: A much larger clone differs from this one at a single base, so this may be a read error. V is TRBV25-1 and J is TRBJ1-5; D is ambiguous. The germline V gene encodes CDR1 MGHDK and CDR2 SYGVNS. Trimming removed 5 bases from V and 5 bases from J, with 16 bases in between. CDR3 length equals 15 residues. The CDR3 sequence: CASSKSSWGDQPQHF. CDR3 DNA: TGTGCCAGCAGTAAATCTTCCTGGGGTGATCAGCCCCAGCATTTT.

The chain couples TRBV6-2 or TRBV6-3 to TRBJ1-1; D is uncertain. This CDR3 is 12 amino acids long. CDR1 is MNHEY and CDR2 is SVGEGT in the germline V gene. V was pared by 7 bases and J by 7 bases, with 13 bases between. CDR3 sequence (DNA): TGTGCCAGCACCGACGGGTGGGGTGAAGCTTTCTTT. This encodes CASTDGWGEAFF.